This TCR beta chain appears in the sequencing data of a study of T cells in Graves' hyperthyroidism and ophthalmopathy. This clonotype appeared a few times. Antigen specificity is unknown. The CDR3 loop spans 14 amino acids. V gave up 2 bases and J gave up 0 bases, with 5 bases separating them. The germline V gene has CDR1 SGHDN and CDR2 FVKESK. Amplified TCR beta CDR3 regions came from RNA transcripts. The primer set for the first-round RT-PCR of the TCR CDR3 was HTBI. TCRdb itself ran the multiplex PCR reads through MiXCR, one entry per CDR3 protein. The sample yields some 300,000 distinct CDR3 sequences, approximately 19% seen once. Study findings and constraints: A model built on 13 V-J features separated ophthalmopathy from stable hyperthyroidism. Median prediction lead before ophthalmopathy onset was six to eight months with the model. Most thyroid-expanded clonotypes above 0.001 were also found in blood.

Diagnosis relied on clinical symptoms, serum thyroxine and TRAb, thyroid ultrasound and orbital computed tomography. The receptor's source is a man between 50 and 59 years old with Graves' ophthalmopathy. The sequenced material came from blood. The chain is built from TRBV14 and TRBJ1-3; D call uncertain. The CDR3 nucleotides read TGTGCCAGCAGCCAAATCCTCTCTGGAAACACCATATATTTT. This gives the protein CASSQILSGNTIYF.